These 27 T cell receptor beta chains originate from one sample sequenced in a study of identical twins. TCRdb called the 5' RACE reads again in MiXCR, with one record for every CDR3 protein. Of 200,000 to 250,000 distinct CDR3 sequences listed, 5% to 7% are singletons. A further study also used this sample, focusing on T cells expressing NK-cell markers.

Specimen: CD8+ T cells sorted from blood. These receptors were taken from a woman aged 18-29 years in good health.

This clonotype was counted a few times. This chain links TRBV11-2 with TRBJ1-5; perhaps TRBD1 as D (6 bases). The CDR3 covers 17 residues. Germline-derived CDR1 and CDR2 are SGHAT and FQNNGV. V was pared by 2 bases and J by 6 bases, with 20 bases between. The CDR3 protein is CASSLISRGRGGQPQHF. The CDR3 DNA reads TGTGCCAGCAGCTTAATCTCCCGGGGGCGGGGGGGTCAGCCCCAGCATTTT.

V usage is TRBV27 and J usage is TRBJ2-1; D is undetermined. Trimming removed 3 bases from V and 6 bases from J, with 12 bases in between. CDR1 and CDR2 (germline): MNHEY, SMNVEV (reference sequence). The length of the CDR3 is 14 residues. The CDR3 region is CASSFSADSNEQFF. CDR3 bases: TGTGCCAGCAGTTTCTCTGCTGACTCCAATGAGCAGTTCTTC.

The chain carries TRBV10-3 and TRBJ2-7; 7 bases line up with TRBD2. This CDR3 region has 14 residues. The ends lost 5 bases at V and 1 base at J; junction bases unmatched: 5. The V gene's germline CDR1 is ENHRY and CDR2 SYGVKD. The CDR3 nucleotides are TGTGCCATCAGTCCAAGCGGGATTTCCTACGAGCAGTACTTC. Encoded protein: CAISPSGISYEQYF.

This clonotype was seen a handful of times. The chain links TRBV3-1 to TRBJ1-1; D is uncertain. The V gene's germline CDR1 is LGHDT and CDR2 YNNKEL (reference sequence). The CDR3 length is 12 residues. Trimming took off 5 bases at V and 6 bases at J, with 10 bases between the two ends. For the CDR3, the DNA is TGTGCCAGCAGCGGGGTTGGGTCTGAAGCTTTCTTT. Encoded protein: CASSGVGSEAFF. Variable domain in full (rest from reference TRBV3-1 and TRBJ1-1): DTAVSQTPKYLVTQMGNDKSIKCEQNLGHDTMYWYKQDSKKFLKIMFSYNNKELIINETVPNRFSPKSPDKAHLNLHINSLELGDSAVYFCASSGVGSEAFFGQGTRLTVV.

In this sample, this clonotype turned up a few times. The rearrangement joins TRBV20-1 to TRBJ2-1; 8 nucleotides line up with TRBD2. Germline-derived CDR1 and CDR2 are DFQATT and SNEGSKA (reference sequence). The trim removed 6 bases at V and 3 bases at J, leaving 10 bases unmatched. The CDR3 loop spans 15 amino acids. CDR3: CSAPGVAGGYNEQFF. The CDR3 bases are TGCAGTGCCCCAGGGGTCGCGGGAGGCTACAATGAGCAGTTCTTC.

The rearrangement links TRBV12-3 or TRBV12-4 to TRBJ2-1; 10 nucleotides align to TRBD1. Germline trimming cut 2 bases from V and 5 bases from J; bases unmatched to any gene: 3. CDR3 size: 15 residues. CDR3 nucleotides: TGTGCCAGCAGTTTAAGAGGGACAGGGGACAATGAGCAGTTCTTC. This sequence encodes CASSLRGTGDNEQFF.

This clonotype was counted between two and nine times. The CDR3 sequence: CASSPASGPNQETQYF. CDR3 nucleotide sequence: TGTGCCAGCAGCCCAGCTAGCGGGCCTAACCAAGAGACCCAGTACTTC. This chain joins TRBV7-2 and TRBJ2-5; 8 positions agree with TRBD2. CDR1 is SGHTA, CDR2 FQGNSA, per germline. CDR3 length equals 16 residues. Trimming cost V 5 bases and J 0 bases; bases outside gene matches: 8.

This clonotype was counted only a few times. CDR3 residues: CASSQASGSLGNEQFF. The CDR3 DNA follows: TGTGCCAGCAGCCAAGCTAGCGGGAGTTTAGGTAATGAGCAGTTCTTC. This chain links TRBV3-1 with TRBJ2-1; 10 positions match TRBD2. The J segment lost 7 bases and the V segment lost 1 base, leaving 7 bases of the junction unmatched. Germline CDR1 and CDR2: LGHDT and YNNKEL (reference sequence). This CDR3 is 16 amino acids long.

This clonotype was seen a handful of times. This rearrangement joins TRBV10-2 to TRBJ2-7; no reliable D call. CDR3 length: 12 amino acids. Germline CDR1 is WSHSY and CDR2 is SAAADI. V lost 3 bases to trimming and J lost 5 bases, with 8 bases between them. CDR3 protein: CASSDPNNEQYF. As DNA, the CDR3 is TGCGCCAGCAGTGACCCCAACAACGAGCAGTACTTC.

The rearrangement links TRBV5-6 to TRBJ2-2, with D possibly TRBD1 on 6 matching bases. Germline V gene sequence: CDR1 SGHDT, CDR2 YYEEEE. The germline V and J ends were trimmed by 1 base and 5 bases, with 18 bases remaining between them. The CDR3 is 17 residues long. CDR3 DNA sequence: TGTGCCAGCAGCTTGTATTATGGGGGCCCAGGGACCGGGGAGCTGTTTTTT. Translation gives CASSLYYGGPGTGELFF.

The genes are TRBV5-1 and TRBJ2-3, with 9 nucleotides matching TRBD1. The CDR3 runs 16 residues. V shed 7 bases, J shed 4 bases, and the junction held 13 bases outside the gene matches. Germline-derived CDR1 and CDR2 are SGHRS and YFSETQ. For the CDR3, the DNA is TGCGCCAGCGGCGCCCCGGGACAGGGTATTGCAGATACGCAGTATTTT. It is translated as CASGAPGQGIADTQYF. Full variable domain (missing parts from reference TRBV5-1 and TRBJ2-3): KAGVTQTPRYLIKTRGQQVTLSCSPISGHRSVSWYQQTPGQGLQFLFEYFSETQRNKGNFPGRFSGRQFSNSRSEMNVSTLELGDSALYLCASGAPGQGIADTQYFGPGTRLTVL.

This clonotype was counted between two and nine times. The gene calls are TRBV6-2 or TRBV6-3 and TRBJ2-7; D is undetermined. There are 14 residues in the CDR3. Trimming cost V 5 bases and J 6 bases, with 17 bases left between them. Per germline, CDR1 MNHEY and CDR2 SVGEGT. The CDR3 loop is CASSRLRRHCEQYF. The CDR3 nucleotides read TGTGCCAGCAGTCGCCTCCGTCGGCATTGCGAGCAGTACTTC.

The chain combines TRBV20-1 with TRBJ1-1, with no clear D. With 0 bases removed from V and 1 base from J, the gap between germline ends came to 15 bases. Looked up from germline, CDR1 is DFQATT and CDR2 is SNEGSKA (reference sequence). This CDR3 spans 16 amino acids. The chain's CDR3 is CSARDPEGRRNTEAFF. CDR3 DNA sequence: TGCAGTGCTAGAGATCCTGAAGGCAGGAGGAACACTGAAGCTTTCTTT.

The chain combines TRBV5-6 with TRBJ1-1; TRBD1 agrees at 8 bases. Germline trimming cut 3 bases from V and 4 bases from J; bases unmatched to any gene: 5. The CDR3 extends over 14 amino acids. Per germline, CDR1 SGHDT and CDR2 YYEEEE. CDR3 DNA sequence: TGTGCCAGCAGCTGGGGACAGGTTGGCACTGAAGCTTTCTTT. Residues: CASSWGQVGTEAFF. Based on the CDR3 plus reference TRBV5-6 and TRBJ1-1, the full variable domain is DAGVTQSPTHLIKTRGQQVTLRCSPKSGHDTVSWYQQALGQGPQFIFQYYEEEERQRGNFPDRFSGHQFPNYSSELNVNALLLGDSALYLCASSWGQVGTEAFFGQGTRLTVV.

This clonotype appeared a few times. This chain uses TRBV10-3 with TRBJ2-7, with 7 bases fitting TRBD1. The ends lost 6 bases at V and 2 bases at J; junction bases unmatched: 7. CDR1 is ENHRY and CDR2 is SYGVKD in the germline V gene. CDR3 length: 14 residues. The CDR3 DNA is TGTGCCATCAGCCCCGGGACAGTGACCTACGAGCAGTACTTC. This sequence encodes CAISPGTVTYEQYF.

A few counts support this clonotype. This chain links TRBV4-1 with TRBJ2-2, with 11 bases lining up with TRBD1. Germline CDR1 MGHRA, CDR2 YSYEKL. The CDR3 loop spans 13 amino acids. CDR3 bases: TGCGGATCCGGGACAGGGGGGGCCGGGGAGCTGTTTTTT. Translation: CGSGTGGAGELFF.

The V call is TRBV7-6, the J call TRBJ1-5; D is possibly TRBD1 (6 bases). The germline gives CDR1 SGHVS, CDR2 FNYEAQ. V was shortened by 4 bases and J by 0 bases, with 22 bases between the two germline ends. This CDR3 is built from 19 residues. CDR3 loop: CASSWGEGVGAISNQPQHF. As DNA, the CDR3 is TGTGCCAGCAGCTGGGGGGAGGGCGTGGGGGCGATTAGCAATCAGCCCCAGCATTTT.

V is TRBV4-1 and J is TRBJ2-7; possibly TRBD1 for D (6 bases). Germline CDR1 MGHRA, CDR2 YSYEKL. This CDR3 is 12 amino acids long. The V gene lost 4 bases and the J gene lost 8 bases, with 12 bases spanning the gap. Written as DNA, the CDR3 is TGCGCCAGCAGCCCTACGACAGGACAGCAGTACTTC. Amino acid sequence: CASSPTTGQQYF.

This clonotype was found many times. The junction does not match germline at one end; this may be a read error. The rearrangement links TRBV6-2 or TRBV6-3 to TRBJ2-2; D call uncertain. The CDR3 is 12 amino acids. Germline V gives CDR1 MNHEY, CDR2 SVGEGT. CDR3 in DNA: TGTGCCAGCACCTCGAAGACCGGGGAGCTGTTTTTT. Translated, it gives CASTSKTGELFF.

This chain joins TRBV7-9 and TRBJ2-7; D is unclear. The CDR3 contains 13 residues. CDR1 is SEHNR, CDR2 FQNEAQ, per germline (reference sequence). V was shortened by 2 bases and J by 2 bases, with 7 bases between the two germline ends. The DNA for the CDR3 is TGTGCCAGCAGCTTACCAGGAACCTACGAGCAGTACTTC. It encodes CASSLPGTYEQYF.

This clonotype has just a few counts. The chain recombines TRBV6-2 or TRBV6-3 with TRBJ2-1, with 8 nucleotides matching TRBD1. V gave up 6 bases and J gave up 2 bases; unmatched junction bases: 9. The CDR3 is 16 residues long. The germline V gene encodes CDR1 MNHEY and CDR2 SVGEGT. The CDR3 coding sequence is TGTGCCAGCAGCTACCTGACAGGGGACCCCTACAATGAGCAGTTCTTC. Protein product: CASSYLTGDPYNEQFF.

The chain couples TRBV12-3 or TRBV12-4 to TRBJ2-2, with TRBD2 matching 14 bases. This CDR3 contains 16 residues. With 6 bases clipped from V and 1 base from J, the junction kept 1 base outside the gene matches. CDR3 sequence (DNA): TGTGCCAGCAGCGGGACTAGCGGGAGGAACACCGGGGAGCTGTTTTTT. It codes for CASSGTSGRNTGELFF.

This chain joins TRBV7-9 and TRBJ2-7, with TRBD1 matching over 11 bases. The V segment lost 6 bases and the J segment 3 bases; nucleotides outside the gene matches: 7. Looked up from germline, CDR1 is SEHNR and CDR2 is FQNEAQ (reference sequence). The CDR3 has 15 residues. The CDR3 DNA is TGTGCCAGCAGGGGAAGGACAGGGGGCGTCTACGAGCAGTACTTC. Amino acids: CASRGRTGGVYEQYF.

This clonotype was recorded a few times. The chain uses TRBV7-8 and TRBJ2-1, with D perhaps matching TRBD2 (6 bases). Germline lookup yields CDR1 SGHVS and CDR2 FQNEAQ. The CDR3 length is 13 residues. V was pared by 5 bases and J by 6 bases, with 11 bases between. DNA for the CDR3: TGTGCCAGCAGCCCGCCGACTAGCAATGAGCAGTTCTTC. Translation gives CASSPPTSNEQFF.

This clonotype appeared many times. The rearrangement joins TRBV12-3 or TRBV12-4 to TRBJ2-4; 7 bases line up with TRBD1. V lost 5 bases, J lost 0 bases, and 4 bases stayed unmatched. The CDR3 consists of 15 residues. The CDR3 DNA reads TGTGCCAGCAGTCAGACAGGGCAAGCCAAAAACATTCAGTACTTC. Its protein is CASSQTGQAKNIQYF.

In this sample, this clonotype turned up a few times. The V gene is TRBV5-4, the J gene TRBJ2-3, with a weak D call TRBD1 (6 bases). CDR1 is SGHNT, CDR2 YYREEE, per germline (reference sequence). With 4 bases removed from V and 10 bases from J, the gap between germline ends came to 10 bases. This CDR3 spans 11 amino acids. CDR3 in amino acids: CASSMTGAQYF. CDR3 bases: TGTGCCAGCAGCATGACAGGCGCGCAGTATTTT.

In its sample, this clonotype was seen a few times. V and J are TRBV5-6 and TRBJ2-5; D call uncertain. Germline V lookup: CDR1 SGHDT, CDR2 YYEEEE. The CDR3 length is 15 residues. The germline V and J ends were trimmed by 4 bases and 5 bases, with 18 bases remaining between them. CDR3 coding DNA: TGTGCCAGCAGCGACGGTCAAGACCACTCGGAGACCCAGTACTTC. This sequence encodes CASSDGQDHSETQYF.